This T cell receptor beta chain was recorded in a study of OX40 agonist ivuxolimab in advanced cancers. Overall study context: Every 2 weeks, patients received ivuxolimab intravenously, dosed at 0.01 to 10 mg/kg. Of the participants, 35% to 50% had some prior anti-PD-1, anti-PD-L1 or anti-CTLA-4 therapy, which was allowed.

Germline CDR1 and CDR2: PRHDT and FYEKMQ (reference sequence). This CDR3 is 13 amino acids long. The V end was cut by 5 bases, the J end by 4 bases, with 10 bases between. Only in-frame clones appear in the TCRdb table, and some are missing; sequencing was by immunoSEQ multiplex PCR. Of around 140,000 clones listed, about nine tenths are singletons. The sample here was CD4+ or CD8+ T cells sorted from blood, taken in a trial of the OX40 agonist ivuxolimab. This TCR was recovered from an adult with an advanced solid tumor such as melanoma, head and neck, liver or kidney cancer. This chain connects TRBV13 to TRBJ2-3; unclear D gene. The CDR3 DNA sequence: TGTGCCAGCAGCCTCCAAGATGCAGATACGCAGTATTTT. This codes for CASSLQDADTQYF. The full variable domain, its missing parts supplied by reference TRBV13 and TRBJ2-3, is AAGVIQSPRHLIKEKRETATLKCYPIPRHDTVYWYQQGPGQDPQFLISFYEKMQSDKGSIPDRFSAQQFSDYHSELNMSSLELGDSALYFCASSLQDADTQYFGPGTRLTVL.